This T cell receptor beta chain was obtained from a study of Graves' ophthalmopathy and Graves' hyperthyroidism. Uncontrolled infections, pregnancy, lactation or other autoimmune diseases led to patient exclusion. Amplification from RNA transcripts yielded the TCR beta CDR3 regions. HTBI primers served in a first-round RT-PCR, which a second-round multiplex PCR followed. TCRdb re-derived calls from the multiplex PCR reads in MiXCR, one entry per CDR3 protein. The sample holds over a million distinct CDR3 sequences, less than 45% seen once. The sequenced material came from peripheral blood or thyroid tissue (not recorded which). The sequence came from an adult man with Graves' hyperthyroidism.

The CDR3 DNA is TGCAGCAGTGCGATGAGGACATCTCGATATGGCTACACCTTC. Protein sequence: CSSAMRTSRYGYTF. V and J are TRBV29-1 and TRBJ1-2, with D possibly being TRBD1 (5 bases). The CDR3 spans 14 residues. CDR1 is SQVTM, CDR2 ANQGSEA, per germline. V lost 8 bases, J lost 5 bases, and 21 bases lay in between.